This T cell receptor (beta chain) was documented in a study of CD8+ T cells in alopecia areata. Study summary: The duration of tofacitinib was 6 to 18 months, with 6 months off drug afterward.

Peripheral blood, together with lesional scalp punch biopsies, was collected from alopecia areata patients. RNA was extracted and reverse transcribed into cDNA as the sequencing template. Repertoires were generated with immunoSEQ multiplex PCR, while TCRdb's copy carries only in-frame clones and drops some. The repertoire includes roughly 150,000 clones, approximately 45% of them detected once, and about 6.8% sits in the top ten. Germline V lookup: CDR1 MNHEY, CDR2 SMNVEV (reference sequence). V trimming: 5 bases; J trimming: 1 base; junction bases outside the gene matches: 2. This CDR3 is 15 amino acids long.

The gene calls are TRBV27 and TRBJ2-5, with 12 bases aligning to TRBD2. Material: CD4+ T cells sorted from blood. The TCR originated in a human donor with alopecia areata. In DNA form, the CDR3 reads TGTGCCAGCAGTCTAGCGGGGGGGGTCCAAGAGACCCAGTACTTC. It is translated as CASSLAGGVQETQYF.